The entry below describes one T cell receptor (beta chain). TCRdb independently ran MiXCR on the PCR reads; one entry per CDR3 protein. The profile covers fewer than 4,000 distinct CDR3 sequences, with roughly 69% appearing a single time and 15% taken by the ten largest. Samples came from patients with localized non-small cell lung adenocarcinoma. These data are taken from a study of CD4 and CD8 cells across lung adenocarcinoma regions. From germline, CDR1 is MNHNS and CDR2 SASEGT. The CDR3 is 13 residues long. The V and J ends lost 9 bases and 8 bases, in that order; junction bases with no gene match: 8.

Sequencing was carried out using CD4+ T cells from the margin of a lung tumor. V usage is TRBV6-1 and J usage is TRBJ1-2; 11 bases match TRBD1. This receptor was identified in a male donor with lung adenocarcinoma. The CD4 and CD8 labels of this study may be unreliable. The CDR3 protein is CASELGQGAGYTF. In DNA, the CDR3 is TGTGCCAGTGAGCTCGGACAGGGGGCGGGCTACACCTTC.